Each of the 27 T cell receptor beta chains below was sequenced from the same sample in a study. MiXCR, run by TCRdb on the RT-PCR reads, gives a single entry per CDR3 protein. Among more than 550,000 distinct CDR3 sequences, more than 13% were seen once, and the ten largest hold 3.6%. The sample taken for sequencing was memory CD4+ T cells from blood. The receptors stem from a female donor in good health, serving as a healthy control.

The chain combines TRBV10-3 with TRBJ2-2; D is unclear. The length of the CDR3 is 19 residues. The V gene's germline CDR1 is ENHRY and CDR2 SYGVKD. Trimming took off 2 bases at V and 0 bases at J, with 19 bases between the two ends. The DNA of the CDR3 is TGTGCCATCAGTGAGAGCTTTGGTATAGGGCATTCGAACACCGGGGAGCTGTTTTTT. Encoded protein: CAISESFGIGHSNTGELFF.

The CDR3 DNA follows: TGTGCCAGCAGCCAAGAGCGTCGGAGCGGGAGCGGGCCAGATACGCAGTATTTT. Translated, it gives CASSQERRSGSGPDTQYF. The chain has TRBV3-1 and TRBJ2-3; TRBD2 agrees at 8 bases. There are 18 residues in the CDR3. Losses at the gene ends were 0 bases for V and 4 bases for J; bases not matched to a gene: 12. Germline lookup yields CDR1 LGHDT and CDR2 YNNKEL (reference sequence).

This sequence joins TRBV10-3 and TRBJ2-1, with D uncertain. From germline, CDR1 is ENHRY and CDR2 SYGVKD. With 3 bases removed from V and 6 bases from J, the gap between germline ends came to 6 bases. CDR3 length equals 12 residues. CDR3 sequence: CAISEIINEQFF. In DNA form, the CDR3 reads TGTGCCATCAGTGAAATAATCAATGAGCAGTTCTTC.

The sample holds many counts of this clonotype. The chain couples TRBV4-2 to TRBJ2-1, with D possibly TRBD2 on 6 matching bases. The CDR3 has 17 residues. CDR1 is LGHNA, CDR2 YNFKEQ, per germline. Trimming took 3 bases from V and 4 from J, leaving 19 bases between them. The DNA for the CDR3 is TGTGCCAGCAGCCAGTCAACCGACGGGGGTAGGTACAATGAGCAGTTCTTC. This codes for CASSQSTDGGRYNEQFF.

The V gene is TRBV7-2, the J gene TRBJ2-1; TRBD2 might be the D (7 bases). The CDR3 is 16 residues long. Germline loops: CDR1 SGHTA, CDR2 FQGNSA. Between the trimmed V and J ends, which lost 4 bases and 5 bases, there was a span of 18 bases. The CDR3 nucleotides read TGTGCCAGCAGCTCCAAGGGGGAGGGCTTCCACAATGAGCAGTTCTTC. Amino acids: CASSSKGEGFHNEQFF.

Comment on this clonotype: A much larger clone differs by one base, so this may be a read error. This chain links TRBV20-1 with TRBJ1-1; D is undetermined. This CDR3 has 13 amino acids. The V and J ends lost 0 bases and 4 bases respectively, with 9 bases between them. The germline V gene has CDR1 DFQATT and CDR2 SNEGSKA (reference sequence). The CDR3 loop reads CSARDPWATEAFF. The CDR3 coding sequence is TGCAGTGCTAGAGACCCCTGGGCCACTGAAGCTTTCTTT.

A few counts support this clonotype. The J gene is TRBJ2-3, the V gene TRBV5-6, with D perhaps matching TRBD2 (5 bases). Germline-derived CDR1 and CDR2 are SGHDT and YYEEEE. Trimming removed 1 base at V and 1 base at J, with 13 bases between. The CDR3 is made up of 16 amino acids. DNA of the CDR3: TGTGCCAGCAGCTTGTCGCGGGTTAGGGGCACAGATACGCAGTATTTT. Translated, it gives CASSLSRVRGTDTQYF.

The V call is TRBV20-1, the J call TRBJ1-3; a weak D match, TRBD1 (5 bases). The germline gives CDR1 DFQATT, CDR2 SNEGSKA (reference sequence). The V gene lost 3 bases and the J gene lost 0 bases, with 9 bases spanning the gap. The CDR3 spans 14 residues. CDR3 amino acids: CSARQGDSGNTIYF. The CDR3 region has the DNA TGCAGTGCTAGGCAGGGCGACTCTGGAAACACCATATATTTT.

This rearrangement joins TRBV6-2 or TRBV6-3 to TRBJ2-7, with 7 bases that match TRBD1. Trimming cost V 5 bases and J 6 bases; bases outside gene matches: 7. CDR1 is MNHEY, CDR2 SVGEGT, per germline. CDR3 length: 13 amino acids. The CDR3 spells CASSRQGGGEQYF. In nucleotides, the CDR3 is TGTGCCAGCAGTCGACAGGGTGGAGGCGAGCAGTACTTC.

The chain carries TRBV6-1 and TRBJ1-3; 7 bases fit TRBD1. This CDR3 has 15 residues. The V and J ends lost 4 bases and 2 bases, in that order; junction bases with no gene match: 5. CDR1 MNHNS and CDR2 SASEGT come from the germline V gene. In DNA, the CDR3 is TGTGCCAGCAGTGGACAGGGACTGGCTGGAAACACCATATATTTT. It is translated as CASSGQGLAGNTIYF.

The J gene is TRBJ2-2, the V gene TRBV7-9; D is perhaps TRBD1 (6 bases). The germline V and J ends were trimmed by 6 bases and 6 bases, with 11 bases remaining between them. Germline assignment: CDR1 SEHNR and CDR2 FQNEAQ (reference sequence). This CDR3 is 13 amino acids long. DNA for the CDR3: TGTGCCAGCAGGGCAGAGGGGGCCGGGGAGCTGTTTTTT. Translated, it gives CASRAEGAGELFF.

The V gene is TRBV7-9, the J gene TRBJ1-1; no clear D. This CDR3 comprises 14 residues. Germline V lookup: CDR1 SEHNR, CDR2 FQNEAQ (reference sequence). V lost 4 bases to trimming and J lost 6 bases, with 15 bases between them. The CDR3 protein is CASSSSRYVAEAFF. Here the CDR3 DNA reads TGTGCCAGCAGCTCGTCAAGGTATGTAGCTGAAGCTTTCTTT.

A few counts support this clonotype. CDR3 DNA sequence: TGTGCCAGCAGCTCCCTACAGGGCCAAGAGACCCAGTACTTC. Its translation: CASSSLQGQETQYF. The chain joins TRBV5-5 to TRBJ2-5, with D possibly TRBD1 on 6 matching bases. The CDR3 is made up of 14 amino acids. V lost 3 bases and J 1 base, leaving 10 bases between the germline ends. Looked up from germline, CDR1 is SGHKS and CDR2 is YYEKEE (reference sequence).

At least ten counts were recorded for this clonotype. The J gene is TRBJ2-7, the V gene TRBV20-1; TRBD2 is a possible D gene (6 bases). The CDR3 covers 12 residues. Germline values: CDR1 DFQATT, CDR2 SNEGSKA (reference sequence). Trimming cost V 4 bases and J 4 bases, with 11 bases left between them. This CDR3 is CSANRERYEQYF. DNA of the CDR3: TGCAGTGCTAACCGGGAGCGGTACGAGCAGTACTTC.

This clonotype was recorded many times. This chain uses TRBV20-1 with TRBJ2-1, with a possible D match to TRBD2 (6 bases). Germline V CDR1 and CDR2: DFQATT, SNEGSKA (reference sequence). This CDR3 is 12 amino acids long. The V gene lost 6 bases and the J gene lost 4 bases, with 10 bases spanning the gap. This CDR3 is CSAAGRYNEQFF. CDR3 nucleotide sequence: TGCAGTGCGGCGGGGAGGTACAATGAGCAGTTCTTC.

This clonotype was seen repeatedly, ten times or more. The rearrangement uses TRBV29-1 and TRBJ1-5; D perhaps matches TRBD1 (5 bases). Germline V gene sequence: CDR1 SQVTM, CDR2 ANQGSEA. V was pared by 4 bases and J by 1 base, with 8 bases between. CDR3 length: 13 amino acids. The DNA for the CDR3 is TGCAGCGTTGTGACAGCAAGCAATCAGCCCCAGCATTTT. This gives the protein CSVVTASNQPQHF.

The CDR3 coding sequence is TGTGCCAGCAGCCAATACGGGACTAGCGAGGACACCGGGGAGCTGTTTTTT. Protein: CASSQYGTSEDTGELFF. The J gene is TRBJ2-2, the V gene TRBV4-2, with TRBD2 matching over 10 bases. Losses at the gene ends were 2 bases for V and 3 bases for J; bases not matched to a gene: 6. Germline CDR1 LGHNA, CDR2 YNFKEQ. This CDR3 is 17 amino acids long.

The chain combines TRBV7-2 with TRBJ2-1; maybe TRBD2 (7 bases). The CDR3 covers 16 residues. Germline V gives CDR1 SGHTA, CDR2 FQGNSA. V was pared by 3 bases and J by 12 bases, with 24 bases between. The CDR3 DNA reads TGTGCCAGCAGCTTGGACGTTTCTGGTGGGGGGGCGGGGCAGTTCTTC. It codes for CASSLDVSGGGAGQFF.

This clonotype was seen more than once but under ten times. The CDR3 loop is CASSPGDRNTGELFF. DNA of the CDR3: TGTGCCAGCAGTCCTGGGGACAGGAACACCGGGGAGCTGTTTTTT. The chain is built from TRBV6-1 and TRBJ2-2, with 7 bases that match TRBD1. CDR1 and CDR2 (germline): MNHNS, SASEGT. The CDR3 runs to 15 residues. J lost 1 base, V lost 5 bases, and 4 bases had no gene match.

This clonotype was seen at least ten times. This chain joins TRBV4-3 and TRBJ2-1; D not certain. Trimming took off 0 bases at V and 1 base at J, with 10 bases between the two ends. The CDR3 length is 16 residues. Germline CDR1 reads LGHNA; CDR2 reads YSLEER. CDR3 bases: TGCGCCAGCAGCCAAGATCTACGCGATTCCTACAATGAGCAGTTCTTC. This sequence encodes CASSQDLRDSYNEQFF.

CDR3 region: CASTEGNNEKLFF. Here the CDR3 DNA reads TGCGCCAGCACAGAAGGGAATAATGAAAAACTGTTTTTT. The genes are TRBV5-1 and TRBJ1-4; D unclear. The CDR3 length is 13 residues. Trimming took off 6 bases at V and 4 bases at J, with 10 bases between the two ends. Germline V CDR1 and CDR2: SGHRS, YFSETQ. The whole variable domain, filled in from reference TRBV5-1 and TRBJ1-4, reads KAGVTQTPRYLIKTRGQQVTLSCSPISGHRSVSWYQQTPGQGLQFLFEYFSETQRNKGNFPGRFSGRQFSNSRSEMNVSTLELGDSALYLCASTEGNNEKLFFGSGTQLSVL.

This clonotype was detected only a few times. The V and J genes are TRBV30 and TRBJ2-1, with D maybe TRBD2 (6 bases). CDR1 GTSNPN and CDR2 SVGIG come from the germline V gene (reference sequence). The V end was cut by 1 base, the J end by 0 bases, with 10 bases between. The CDR3 length is 15 residues. CDR3 sequence: CAWSGGESSYNEQFF. The CDR3 DNA reads as TGTGCCTGGAGTGGGGGGGAGAGCTCCTACAATGAGCAGTTCTTC.

In its sample, this clonotype was seen a few times. This CDR3 is CASSNFGQYSNQPQHF. Here the CDR3 DNA reads TGTGCCAGCAGTAACTTCGGACAGTATAGCAATCAGCCCCAGCATTTT. The chain employs TRBV6-6 and TRBJ1-5; D might be TRBD1 (6 bases). The length of the CDR3 is 16 residues. Germline V gene lookup returns CDR1 MNHNY and CDR2 SVGAGI (reference sequence). Trimming removed 5 bases from V and 0 bases from J, with 14 bases in between.

V gene TRBV11-2 combines with J gene TRBJ2-1; TRBD1 matches 10 bases. The germline V gene encodes CDR1 SGHAT and CDR2 FQNNGV. The ends lost 5 bases at V and 7 bases at J; junction bases unmatched: 8. CDR3 length equals 15 residues. The CDR3 sequence: CASSKPGQGKNEQFF. CDR3 DNA: TGTGCCAGCAGCAAACCGGGACAGGGGAAGAATGAGCAGTTCTTC. Full variable domain (missing parts from reference TRBV11-2 and TRBJ2-1): EAGVAQSPRYKIIEKRQSVAFWCNPISGHATLYWYQQILGQGPKLLIQFQNNGVVDDSQLPKDRFSAERLKGVDSTLKIQPAKLEDSAVYLCASSKPGQGKNEQFFGPGTRLTVL.

This clonotype was seen a handful of times. The V call is TRBV7-6, the J call TRBJ2-3, with D possibly matching TRBD2 (5 bases). The CDR3 is 15 amino acids. V was clipped by 1 base and J by 5 bases, with 13 bases between them. Germline V gene data show CDR1 as SGHVS and CDR2 as FNYEAQ. Here the CDR3 DNA reads TGTGCCAGCAGCTTAGGAACGTCTCGGGGAGATACGCAGTATTTT. It encodes CASSLGTSRGDTQYF. The full variable domain, completed using reference TRBV7-6 and TRBJ2-3, is GAGVSQSPRYKVTKRGQDVALRCDPISGHVSLYWYRQALGQGPEFLTYFNYEAQQDKSGLPNDRFSAERPEGSISTLTIQRTEQRDSAMYRCASSLGTSRGDTQYFGPGTRLTVL.

This clonotype was picked up many times. The chain employs TRBV6-6 and TRBJ1-1; D call uncertain. The germline CDR1 and CDR2 sequences are MNHNY and SVGAGI (reference sequence). The ends were cut back, 0 bases at V and 1 base at J, with 12 bases in the middle. This CDR3 is 16 amino acids long. This chain's CDR3 is CASSYSLPGPNTEAFF. In nucleotides, the CDR3 is TGTGCCAGCAGTTACTCGCTCCCCGGGCCGAACACTGAAGCTTTCTTT.

Many counts were recorded for this clonotype. V and J are TRBV7-2 and TRBJ1-6; a possible D gene is TRBD1 (5 bases). CDR1 and CDR2 from the germline V gene are SGHTA and FQGNSA. V was pared by 4 bases and J by 9 bases, with 19 bases between. The CDR3 runs 16 residues. This CDR3 is CASSSSWGGSGSPLHF. In nucleotides, the CDR3 is TGTGCCAGCAGCTCATCCTGGGGGGGGTCCGGTTCACCCCTCCACTTT.